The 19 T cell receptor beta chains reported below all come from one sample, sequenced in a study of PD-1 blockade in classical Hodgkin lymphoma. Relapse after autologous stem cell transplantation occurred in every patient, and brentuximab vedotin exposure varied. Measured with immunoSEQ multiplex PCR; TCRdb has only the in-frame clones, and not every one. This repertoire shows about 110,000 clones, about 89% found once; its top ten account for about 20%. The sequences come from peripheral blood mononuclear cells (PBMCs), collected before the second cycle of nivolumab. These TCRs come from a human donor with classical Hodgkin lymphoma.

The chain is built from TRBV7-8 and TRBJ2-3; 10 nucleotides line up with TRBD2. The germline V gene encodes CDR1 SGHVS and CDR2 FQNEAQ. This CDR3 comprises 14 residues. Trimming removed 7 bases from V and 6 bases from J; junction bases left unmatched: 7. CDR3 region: CASNLQGLADTQYF. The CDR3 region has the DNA TGTGCCAGCAACCTTCAGGGACTAGCGGATACGCAGTATTTT.

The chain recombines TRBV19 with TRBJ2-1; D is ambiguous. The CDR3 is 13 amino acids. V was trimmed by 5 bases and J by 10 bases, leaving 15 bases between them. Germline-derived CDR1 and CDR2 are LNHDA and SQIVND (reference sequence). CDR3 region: CASSPVLLEEQFF. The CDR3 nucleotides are TGTGCCAGTAGTCCGGTCCTGCTGGAGGAGCAGTTCTTC.

CDR3 protein: CASSYSGDSGANVLTF. The DNA for the CDR3 is TGTGCCAGCAGTTATTCAGGGGACTCTGGGGCCAACGTCCTGACTTTC. The chain links TRBV6-5 to TRBJ2-6, with D tentatively TRBD1 (6 bases). This CDR3 spans 16 amino acids. Germline CDR1 is MNHEY and CDR2 is SVGAGI. Trimming removed 3 bases from V and 0 bases from J, with 9 bases in between.

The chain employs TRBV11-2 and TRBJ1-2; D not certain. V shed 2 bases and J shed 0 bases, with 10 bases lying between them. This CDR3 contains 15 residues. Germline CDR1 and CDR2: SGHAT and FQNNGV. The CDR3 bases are TGTGCCAGCAGCTTAAGGCGCCAAGCTAACTATGGCTACACCTTC. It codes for CASSLRRQANYGYTF.

The CDR3 region is CASSPRQHRGKGDGYTF. The CDR3 nucleotides are TGTGCCAGTAGTCCTCGTCAACACAGGGGGAAGGGTGATGGCTACACCTTC. The chain couples TRBV19 to TRBJ1-2; 8 bases fit TRBD1. The CDR3 covers 17 residues. Looked up from germline, CDR1 is LNHDA and CDR2 is SQIVND (reference sequence). Losses at the gene ends were 5 bases for V and 6 bases for J; bases not matched to a gene: 17. Combining the CDR3 with reference TRBV19 and TRBJ1-2 gives the whole variable domain DGGITQSPKYLFRKEGQNVTLSCEQNLNHDAMYWYRQDPGQGLRLIYYSQIVNDFQKGDIAEGYSVSREKKESFPLTVTSAQKNPTAFYLCASSPRQHRGKGDGYTFGSGTRLTVV.

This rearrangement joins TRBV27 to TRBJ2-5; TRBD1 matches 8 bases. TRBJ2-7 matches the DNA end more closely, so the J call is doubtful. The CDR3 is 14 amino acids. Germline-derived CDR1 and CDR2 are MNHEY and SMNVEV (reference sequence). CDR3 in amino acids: CASSLGQGAHEQYF. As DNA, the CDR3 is TGTGCCAGCAGTTTAGGACAGGGTGCCCACGAGCAGTACTTC.

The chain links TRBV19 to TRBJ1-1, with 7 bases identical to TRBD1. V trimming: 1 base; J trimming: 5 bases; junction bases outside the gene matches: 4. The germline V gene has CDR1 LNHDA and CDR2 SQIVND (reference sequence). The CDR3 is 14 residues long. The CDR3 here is CASSIAGQRTEAFF. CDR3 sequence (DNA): TGTGCCAGTAGTATAGCGGGACAGAGGACTGAAGCTTTCTTT.

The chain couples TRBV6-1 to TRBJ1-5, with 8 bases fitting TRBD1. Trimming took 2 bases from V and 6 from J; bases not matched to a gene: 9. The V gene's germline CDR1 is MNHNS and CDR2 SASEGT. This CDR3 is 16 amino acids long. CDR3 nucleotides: TGTGCCAGCAGTGAAAGCGGACAGGGATGGAGTCAGCCCCAGCATTTT. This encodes CASSESGQGWSQPQHF.

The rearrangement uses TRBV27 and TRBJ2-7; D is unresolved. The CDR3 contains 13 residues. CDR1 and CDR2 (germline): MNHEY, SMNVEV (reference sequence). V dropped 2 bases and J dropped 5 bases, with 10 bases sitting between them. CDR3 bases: TGTGCCAGCAGTTTAGTCGGTGTAGACGAGCAGTACTTC. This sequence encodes CASSLVGVDEQYF.

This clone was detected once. The CDR3 DNA sequence: TGCGCCAGCAGCTTGGGCCCAACAGGGGGTAATCAGCCCCAGCATTTT. Amino acids: CASSLGPTGGNQPQHF. The V gene is TRBV5-1, the J gene TRBJ1-5; 8 bases line up with TRBD1. CDR1 SGHRS and CDR2 YFSETQ come from the germline V gene. The length of the CDR3 is 16 residues. V was clipped by 0 bases and J by 4 bases; unmatched bases: 6. Based on the CDR3 plus reference TRBV5-1 and TRBJ1-5, the full variable domain is KAGVTQTPRYLIKTRGQQVTLSCSPISGHRSVSWYQQTPGQGLQFLFEYFSETQRNKGNFPGRFSGRQFSNSRSEMNVSTLELGDSALYLCASSLGPTGGNQPQHFGDGTRLSIL.

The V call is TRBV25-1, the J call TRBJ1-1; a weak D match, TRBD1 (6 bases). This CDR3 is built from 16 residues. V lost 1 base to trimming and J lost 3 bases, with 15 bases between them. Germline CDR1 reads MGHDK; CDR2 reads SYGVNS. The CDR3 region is CASSEWGLASDTEAFF. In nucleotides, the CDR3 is TGTGCCAGCAGTGAATGGGGGCTGGCCTCGGACACTGAAGCTTTCTTT.

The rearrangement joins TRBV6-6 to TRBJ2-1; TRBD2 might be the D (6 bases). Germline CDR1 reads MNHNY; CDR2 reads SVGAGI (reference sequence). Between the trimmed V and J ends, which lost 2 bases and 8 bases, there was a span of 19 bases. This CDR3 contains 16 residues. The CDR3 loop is CASSYARQGGPDEQFF. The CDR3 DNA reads TGTGCCAGCAGTTACGCCCGCCAAGGAGGGCCGGATGAGCAGTTCTTC.

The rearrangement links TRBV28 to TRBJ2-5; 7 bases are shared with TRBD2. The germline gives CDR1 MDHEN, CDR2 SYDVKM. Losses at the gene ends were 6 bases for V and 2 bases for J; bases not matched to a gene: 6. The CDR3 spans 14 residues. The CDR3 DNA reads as TGTGCCAGCAGCCCAGCGGGGCAACAAGAGACCCAGTACTTC. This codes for CASSPAGQQETQYF.

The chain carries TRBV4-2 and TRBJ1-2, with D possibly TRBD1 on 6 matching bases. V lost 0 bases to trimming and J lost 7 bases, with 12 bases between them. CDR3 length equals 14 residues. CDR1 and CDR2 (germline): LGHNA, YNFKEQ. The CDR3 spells CASSQDRGVGGYTF. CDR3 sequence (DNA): TGTGCCAGCAGCCAAGATAGGGGGGTCGGTGGCTACACCTTC.

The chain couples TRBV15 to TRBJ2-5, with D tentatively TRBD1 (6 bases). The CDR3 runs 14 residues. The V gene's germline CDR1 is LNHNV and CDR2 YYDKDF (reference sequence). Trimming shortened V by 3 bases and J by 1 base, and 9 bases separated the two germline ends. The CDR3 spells CATSRTGTQETQYF. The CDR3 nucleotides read TGTGCCACCAGCAGGACAGGAACCCAAGAGACCCAGTACTTC.

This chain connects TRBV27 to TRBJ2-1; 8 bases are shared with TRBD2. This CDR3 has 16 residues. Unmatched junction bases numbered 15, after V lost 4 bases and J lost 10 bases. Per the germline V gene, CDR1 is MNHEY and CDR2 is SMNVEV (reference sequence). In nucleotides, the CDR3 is TGTGCCAGCAGTTCCCCGAGTCAGGGACTAGGATCGGAGCAGTTCTTC. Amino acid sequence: CASSSPSQGLGSEQFF.

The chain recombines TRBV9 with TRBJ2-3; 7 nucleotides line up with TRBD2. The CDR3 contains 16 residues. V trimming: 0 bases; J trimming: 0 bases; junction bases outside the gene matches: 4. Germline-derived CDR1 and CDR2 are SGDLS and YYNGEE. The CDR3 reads CASSVEASGSTDTQYF. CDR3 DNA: TGTGCCAGCAGCGTAGAAGCTAGCGGTAGCACAGATACGCAGTATTTT.

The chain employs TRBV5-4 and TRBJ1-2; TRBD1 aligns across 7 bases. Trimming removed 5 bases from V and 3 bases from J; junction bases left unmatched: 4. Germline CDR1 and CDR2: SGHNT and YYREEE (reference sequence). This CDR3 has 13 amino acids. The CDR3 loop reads CASSSGTDYGYTF. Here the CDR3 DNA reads TGTGCCAGCAGTTCCGGGACAGACTATGGCTACACCTTC.

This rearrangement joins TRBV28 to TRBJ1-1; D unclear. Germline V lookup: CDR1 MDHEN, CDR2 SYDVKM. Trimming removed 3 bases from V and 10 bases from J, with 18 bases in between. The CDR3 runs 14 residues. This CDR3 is CASSLPPRTEGAFF. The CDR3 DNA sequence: TGTGCCAGCAGTTTGCCACCCAGGACCGAAGGAGCTTTCTTT. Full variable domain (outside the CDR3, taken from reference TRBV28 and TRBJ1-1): DVKVTQSSRYLVKRTGEKVFLECVQDMDHENMFWYRQDPGLGLRLIYFSYDVKMKEKGDIPEGYSVSREKKERFSLILESASTNQTSMYLCASSLPPRTEGAFFGQGTRLTVV.